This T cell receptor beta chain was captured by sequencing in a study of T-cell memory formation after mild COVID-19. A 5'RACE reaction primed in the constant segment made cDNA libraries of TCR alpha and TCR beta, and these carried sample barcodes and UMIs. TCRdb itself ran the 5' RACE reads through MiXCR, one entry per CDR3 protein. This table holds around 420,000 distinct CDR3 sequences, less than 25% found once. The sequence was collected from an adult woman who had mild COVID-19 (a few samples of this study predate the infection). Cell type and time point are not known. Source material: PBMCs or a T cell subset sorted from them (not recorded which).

The chain's CDR3 is CASSPWCYGYTF. The CDR3 nucleotides read TGTGCCAGCAGCCCCTGGTGCTATGGCTACACCTTC. V and J are TRBV21-1 and TRBJ1-2; the listed D gene, TRBD1, was not tested against the DNA. TRBV21-1 is a listed pseudogene. CDR3 length: 12 residues.